This T cell receptor (beta chain) was recorded in a study of shared clonotypes between healthy human individuals. General study results and limits: All-four-donor shared clonotypes had higher generation probabilities than non-shared clonotypes did.

The protocol was immunoSEQ multiplex PCR, while the TCRdb copy is restricted to in-frame clones and leaves out a portion. The sample carries over 1.5 million clones, 95% to 99% recorded once. Regarding this clone: The antigen is undetermined.

Donors, without exception, were Caucasian adults residing in Nashville, Tennessee. It was into CD45RA+ naive and CD45RA-negative memory subsets that the CD4+ cells were split. Germline CDR1 is MDHEN and CDR2 is SYDVKM. The CDR3 sequence is 12 residues long. V gave up 8 bases and J gave up 8 bases, with 14 bases separating them. The specimen sequenced was naive CD4+ T cells sorted from blood. Specified subset: CD45RA+ positively selected. This sequence joins TRBV28 and TRBJ2-3; no reliable D call. The origin of this receptor is a man in his thirties or forties in good health. This chain's CDR3 is CASCPSRCTQYF. The DNA of the CDR3 is TGTGCCAGCTGCCCTTCTAGGTGTACGCAGTATTTT.